These 5 T cell receptor beta chains came from one sample sequenced in a study of blood T cell repertoires in COVID-19 (dated by TCRdb to 2020 to 2021). The library was made by the immunoSEQ multiplex PCR assay. TCRdb stores this immuneACCESS table with in-frame sequences only. Part of the clones is absent; in the studies checked, under half of the shortfall reflects unresolved V genes, and no reason is known for the rest. For this sample there are under 140,000 clones; 76% appear just once. The top ten clones comprise more than 3.5% of the sample. The specimen sequenced was peripheral blood. The receptors shown here come from a woman aged 80 or over with acute or convalescent COVID-19.

The V and J genes are TRBV11-2 and TRBJ2-3; 7 bases match TRBD2. This CDR3 is 14 amino acids long. J gave up 3 bases and V 7 bases, and 7 bases lay outside the gene matches. From germline, CDR1 is SGHAT and CDR2 FQNNGV. As DNA, the CDR3 is TGTGCCAGCACCCAGCGGGGCGGGACAGATACGCAGTATTTT. It yields the protein CASTQRGGTDTQYF.

This clone has just one count. This sequence joins TRBV2 and TRBJ2-2; TRBD2 is a possible D gene (5 bases). From germline, CDR1 is SNHLY and CDR2 FYNNEI. This CDR3 has 15 amino acids. V was pared by 3 bases and J by 4 bases, with 12 bases between. This CDR3 is CASSDQWRSTGELFF. CDR3 sequence (DNA): TGTGCCAGCAGTGATCAGTGGAGGAGCACCGGGGAGCTGTTTTTT.

This clone was seen once. The V call is TRBV6-5, the J call TRBJ1-1; D remains ambiguous. V dropped 2 bases and J dropped 1 base, with 5 bases sitting between them. There are 13 residues in the CDR3. CDR1 MNHEY and CDR2 SVGAGI come from the germline V gene. The DNA for the CDR3 is TGTGCCAGCAGTTACATTCAGAACACTGAAGCTTTCTTT. Encoded protein: CASSYIQNTEAFF.

V is TRBV3-1 (or the pseudogene TRBV3-2) and J is TRBJ2-7, with 10 nucleotides matching TRBD2. The V and J ends lost 5 bases and 5 bases, in that order; junction bases with no gene match: 9. The CDR3 runs 15 residues. Germline lookup yields CDR1 LGHDT and CDR2 YNNKEL (reference sequence). CDR3 nucleotide sequence: TGTGCCAGCAGCTTCCTAGCGGGGGATTCCAACGAGCAGTACTTC. Encoded protein: CASSFLAGDSNEQYF.

V gene TRBV4-1 combines with J gene TRBJ2-7; TRBD1 matches at 7 bases. The CDR3 runs to 14 residues. Germline V CDR1 and CDR2: MGHRA, YSYEKL. The V gene end was trimmed by 3 bases and the J gene end by 7 bases; junction bases not matched to a gene: 9. DNA of the CDR3: TGCGCCAGCAGCCAGGTGACAGGGTTGAGAGAGCAGTACTTC. This codes for CASSQVTGLREQYF.